Listed below are T cell receptor beta chains from one sample, sequenced in a study of CD8 T cells in Susac syndrome. Using its own MiXCR run on the immunoSEQ multiplex PCR reads, TCRdb lists one record per CDR3 protein. The table includes about 83,000 distinct CDR3 sequences, approximately 96% detected once. The source material was CD8+ T cells from PBMCs. These receptors were taken from a human donor with Susac syndrome. CDR3s include the opening cysteine and the closing phenylalanine or tryptophan. The D gene is left open where the match is weak. The size of a clone is reported for some rows only, either as once, few or many, or as a class for expanded clones.

j_gene,abundance,d_gene,v_gene,CDR3aa,CDR3nt
TRBJ2-1,-,-,TRBV4-3,CASSQVPRVYDEQFF,TGCGCCAGCAGCCAAGTCCCTAGGGTTTACGATGAGCAGTTCTTC
TRBJ2-6,once,TRBD1,TRBV7-9,CASSSPTGSGANVLTF,TGTGCCAGCAGCAGCCCGACAGGGTCTGGGGCCAACGTCCTGACTTTC
TRBJ1-1,-,TRBD1,TRBV20-1,CSASSGGFTEAFF,TGCAGTGCTAGCTCAGGGGGGTTCACTGAAGCTTTCTTT
TRBJ1-2,-,-,TRBV20-1,CSASGYARGDYGYTF,TGCAGTGCTAGCGGGTATGCCCGAGGAGACTATGGCTACACCTTC
TRBJ2-2,-,-,TRBV6-5,CASSYSHSRGETGELFF,TGTGCCAGCAGTTACTCACATTCACGGGGAGAGACCGGGGAGCTGTTTTTT
TRBJ2-3,-,-,TRBV6-2/TRBV6-3,CASMGSRYTDTQYF,TGTGCCAGCATGGGTAGCAGATACACAGATACGCAGTATTTT
TRBJ2-1,-,-,TRBV13,CASSSSRAWQFF,TGTGCCAGCAGCTCATCCAGGGCCTGGCAGTTCTTC
TRBJ1-2,-,-,TRBV4-3,CASSQDLGGLGYTF,TGCGCCAGCAGCCAAGATCTCGGGGGACTCGGCTACACCTTC
TRBJ2-2,-,TRBD2,TRBV7-3,CASSLGLAGDGELFF,TGTGCCAGCAGCTTAGGACTAGCGGGGGATGGGGAGCTGTTTTTT
TRBJ2-3,once,-,TRBV6-4,CATGRDTQYF,TGTGCCACCGGGAGAGATACGCAGTATTTT
TRBJ2-3,-,TRBD2,TRBV9,CASSGGLAGGIDTQYF,TGTGCCAGCAGCGGCGGGCTAGCGGGGGGTATAGATACGCAGTATTTT
TRBJ2-5,-,TRBD1,TRBV29-1,CSVAGTGKTQYF,TGCAGCGTCGCCGGGACAGGGAAGACCCAGTACTTC
TRBJ2-7,-,TRBD1,TRBV5-1,CASSWGTGPYEQYF,TGCGCCAGCAGCTGGGGGACAGGGCCCTACGAGCAGTACTTC
TRBJ2-5,-,-,TRBV5-6,CASSLAMGEETQYF,TGTGCCAGCAGCTTGGCCATGGGGGAAGAGACCCAGTACTTC
TRBJ1-1,once,-,TRBV7-8,CASSLGALDTEAFF,TGTGCCAGCAGCTTGGGTGCGTTAGACACTGAAGCTTTCTTT
TRBJ2-5,-,-,TRBV11-2,CASSLGWYQETQYF,TGTGCCAGCAGCTTAGGCTGGTACCAAGAGACCCAGTACTTC
TRBJ1-1,-,-,TRBV29-1,CSAKWDLNTEAFF,TGCAGCGCCAAATGGGACCTGAACACTGAAGCTTTCTTT
TRBJ1-4,-,-,TRBV6-5,CASSQGHLSEKLFF,TGTGCCAGCAGTCAGGGACACCTGAGTGAAAAACTGTTTTTT
TRBJ2-1,-,TRBD2,TRBV11-2,CASSLGTSGIPQFF,TGTGCCAGCAGCTTAGGGACTAGCGGGATACCGCAGTTCTTC
TRBJ2-3,-,-,TRBV6-6,CASSPTPVREYF,TGTGCCAGCAGTCCCACCCCGGTCCGTGAGTATTTT
TRBJ2-1,-,-,TRBV6-2/TRBV6-3,CASSSWDSMSNEQFF,TGTGCCAGCAGTTCCTGGGACTCGATGAGCAATGAGCAGTTCTTC
TRBJ1-2,-,-,TRBV20-1,CSARRLEDYGYTF,TGCAGTGCTAGAAGGCTGGAGGACTATGGCTACACCTTC
TRBJ2-7,-,-,TRBV11-2,CASSFLQSTYEQYF,TGTGCCAGCAGCTTCCTACAGTCTACCTACGAGCAGTACTTC
TRBJ2-3,-,TRBD2,TRBV20-1,CSARPLEGLALPHTQYF,TGCAGTGCTAGACCCCTTGAGGGACTAGCCCTGCCCCATACGCAGTATTTT
TRBJ2-7,-,-,TRBV20-1,CSARLLREGVNEQYF,TGCAGTGCTAGGTTACTCCGAGAGGGGGTAAACGAGCAGTACTTC
TRBJ1-6,-,-,TRBV9,CASSVGGSPLHF,TGTGCCAGCAGCGTAGGGGGTTCACCCCTCCACTTT
TRBJ1-1,-,-,TRBV19,CASSIPRQRNTEAFF,TGTGCCAGTAGTATCCCGAGACAGAGGAACACTGAAGCTTTCTTT
TRBJ2-1,-,TRBD1,TRBV28,CASSPASTGEPYNEQFF,TGTGCCAGCAGTCCGGCGTCGACAGGGGAACCCTACAATGAGCAGTTCTTC
TRBJ2-2,-,-,TRBV5-4,CASSFLGGAHRELFF,TGTGCCAGCAGCTTCTTAGGTGGGGCTCACCGGGAGCTGTTTTTT
TRBJ2-2,-,TRBD1,TRBV20-1,CSARDQRDRVPRYENTGELFF,TGCAGTGCTAGAGATCAGAGGGACAGGGTCCCGCGATACGAGAACACCGGGGAGCTGTTTTTT
TRBJ1-1,-,TRBD1,TRBV5-1,CASSLARTGNTEAFF,TGCGCCAGCAGCTTGGCCCGGACAGGGAACACTGAAGCTTTCTTT
TRBJ1-1,-,-,TRBV9,CASSVVEYSEAFF,TGTGCCAGCAGCGTAGTCGAGTATTCTGAAGCTTTCTTT
TRBJ2-3,-,TRBD2,TRBV7-9,CASHAGGGTDTQYF,TGTGCCAGCCACGCGGGGGGAGGCACAGATACGCAGTATTTT
TRBJ2-1,-,TRBD1,TRBV28,CASNPGTAKYNEQFF,TGTGCCAGCAACCCCGGGACAGCCAAATACAATGAGCAGTTCTTC
TRBJ2-3,-,-,TRBV15,CATSRVVSRKVTDTQYF,TGTGCCACCAGCAGAGTGGTTTCGAGGAAGGTTACAGATACGCAGTATTTT
TRBJ2-5,-,TRBD1,TRBV6-5,CASSYYRTGRDSETQYF,TGTGCCAGCAGTTACTATCGGACAGGGAGAGATTCAGAGACCCAGTACTTC
TRBJ1-1,-,TRBD1,TRBV23-1,CATPQGRPTNTEAFF,TGCGCCACGCCACAGGGGCGCCCTACGAACACTGAAGCTTTCTTT
TRBJ2-1,-,-,TRBV11-2,CASSPGHEQFF,TGTGCCAGCAGCCCAGGGCATGAGCAGTTCTTC
TRBJ2-1,-,TRBD2,TRBV30,CAWILAGANEQFF,TGTGCCTGGATTCTAGCGGGAGCCAATGAGCAGTTCTTC
TRBJ2-1,-,TRBD2,TRBV12-3/TRBV12-4,CASSPGGGGRQFF,TGTGCCAGCAGTCCGGGTGGCGGGGGACGGCAGTTCTTC
TRBJ2-2,-,TRBD2,TRBV11-2,CASETRLAGNTGELFF,TGTGCCAGCGAAACCAGACTAGCGGGCAACACCGGGGAGCTGTTTTTT
TRBJ2-3,-,-,TRBV20-1,CSASGPQLAVSTDTQYF,TGCAGTGCTAGCGGCCCCCAACTAGCTGTTAGCACAGATACGCAGTATTTT